This record concerns one T cell receptor (beta chain) sequence. Authors' analysis steps: Reference gene primers were amplified, and this amplification served to estimate nucleated cell counts. Profiled with immunoSEQ multiplex PCR; TCRdb holds only in-frame clones, not every one. The V and J calls and clone size are taken from that table; D and trimming were inferred from the DNA. The sample lists approximately 90,000 clones, about nine tenths occurring once. The V gene lost 1 base and the J gene lost 2 bases, with 9 bases spanning the gap. The CDR3 has 15 amino acids. CDR1 is SGHRS and CDR2 is YFSETQ in the germline V gene. The entry originates in a study of blood T cell repertoires in COVID-19. Whole-study context: The United States, Italy and Spain were the sources of the acute and convalescent COVID-19 samples. Sample material is recorded as cDNA or gDNA derived from T cells, B-cell-depleted T cells, or PBMCs.

Sequencing was performed on peripheral blood. This sequence joins TRBV5-1 and TRBJ2-2; a weak D match, TRBD1 (6 bases). This clonotype originated in a man in his sixties with COVID-19, enrolled during active disease. CDR3 amino acids: CASSLRGHNTGELFF. The CDR3 nucleotides read TGCGCCAGCAGCTTGCGGGGACATAACACCGGGGAGCTGTTTTTT.